This TCR beta chain was sequenced during a study of Ad26.COV2.S vaccination and SARS-CoV-2 variants. Study findings and constraints: Analyses of TCR breadth and depth may have underestimated total T cell responses. Vaccine recipients showed a spike-specific TCR breadth that was higher than in placebo recipients. Reported post-vaccination CD8+ and CD4+ T cell responses to spike showed substantial breadth.

Turning to this clone: The antigen is not known.

Per germline, CDR1 KGHSH and CDR2 LQKENI. The V end was cut by 6 bases, the J end by 3 bases, with 11 bases between. This CDR3 contains 13 residues. Some clones are missing from TCRdb's copy, which holds only in-frame ones; the method was immunoSEQ multiplex PCR. Found here are more than 300,000 clones, 85% to 90% of them singletons; the top ten hold around 1.9%. Treatment: some 19 received Ad26.COV2.S at low or high dose, single or two shots; 5 received placebo; per-sample allocation not given. Following the first vaccine or placebo injection, samples were taken on day 63. This clonotype was obtained from a person aged 18-65 years who received the Ad26.COV2.S COVID-19 vaccine or a placebo. The sequences come from peripheral blood, collected in a trial of Ad26.COV2.S vaccine versus placebo. V usage is TRBV18 and J usage is TRBJ1-2; D possibly corresponds to TRBD1 (5 bases). The CDR3 is CASSTGTDYGYTF. The CDR3 nucleotides are TGTGCCAGCTCCACCGGGACGGACTATGGCTACACCTTC.